The clone carrying this TCR beta chain was picked up a small number of times. The data stem from a study of pediatric ulcerative colitis. The CDR3 spans 12 residues. Deletions cut 3 bases from V and 11 bases from J, with 13 bases between. Germline lookup yields CDR1 WSHSY and CDR2 SAAADI. Repertoires were generated with immunoSEQ multiplex PCR, while TCRdb's copy carries only in-frame clones and drops some. The sample lists 54,000 or so clones; more than 75% were seen once. The sequencing input was blood. This TCR derives from a boy younger than 18 who was a control in a study of pediatric ulcerative colitis. The genes are TRBV10-2 and TRBJ1-1, with TRBD1 as a possible D gene (5 bases). This CDR3 is CASSDAGRGAFF. The CDR3 DNA reads as TGCGCCAGCAGTGATGCGGGACGTGGGGCTTTCTTT.